Following are 28 T cell receptor beta chains from one sample sequenced in a study of cytomegalovirus exposure and HLA in healthy donors. PCR employed 60 Vbeta and 13 Jbeta primers. Sequencing was performed with immunoSEQ multiplex PCR; in TCRdb, only in-frame clones are kept and a portion is missing. The sample contains over 150,000 clones, 87% of which appear only once. The sequenced sample consisted of PBMCs. These receptors were obtained from a woman in her twenties or thirties in good health and CMV-seronegative.

The chain couples TRBV28 to TRBJ2-7; perhaps TRBD2 as D (6 bases). This CDR3 has 14 amino acids. Germline CDR1 and CDR2: MDHEN and SYDVKM. Trimming pared 7 bases from V and 4 bases from J, leaving 17 bases between. The CDR3 region has the DNA TGTGCCAGCACCCCAGCGGGCGCTCGGTACGAGCAGTACTTC. Translated, it gives CASTPAGARYEQYF.

This chain links TRBV7-8 with TRBJ2-7, with 10 bases aligning to TRBD1. Germline V CDR1 and CDR2: SGHVS, FQNEAQ. Losses at the gene ends were 4 bases for V and 2 bases for J; bases not matched to a gene: 5. The CDR3 extends over 15 amino acids. The DNA of the CDR3 is TGTGCCAGCAGCTATGGGACAGGGGCCCCCTACGAGCAGTACTTC. Protein product: CASSYGTGAPYEQYF.

Concerning this clone: Distinct nucleotide sequences in the sample also encode this CDR3. The CDR3 protein is CASSQGGGGNQPQHF. The CDR3 coding sequence is TGTGCCAGCAGCCAGGGCGGGGGTGGCAATCAGCCCCAGCATTTT. The chain carries TRBV28 and TRBJ1-5; TRBD1 is a possible D gene (5 bases). CDR1 and CDR2 (germline): MDHEN, SYDVKM. This CDR3 region has 15 residues. V was pared by 6 bases and J by 2 bases, with 14 bases between.

J is TRBJ2-5 and V is TRBV5-1; the match to TRBD2 covers 11 bases. Trimming cost V 4 bases and J 5 bases; bases outside gene matches: 4. CDR3 size: 14 residues. CDR1 and CDR2 from the germline V gene are SGHRS and YFSETQ. The CDR3 DNA reads TGCGCCAGCAGCCCACTAGCGGGAGACGAGACCCAGTACTTC. The encoded protein is CASSPLAGDETQYF.

The chain recombines TRBV4-1 with TRBJ1-2, with D perhaps matching TRBD1 (6 bases). Between the trimmed V and J ends, which lost 1 base and 3 bases, there was a span of 15 bases. This CDR3 region has 16 residues. Germline lookup yields CDR1 MGHRA and CDR2 YSYEKL. For the CDR3, the DNA is TGCGCCAGCAGCCAAGTTGGGGGGGGCGCGGACTATGGCTACACCTTC. Translation: CASSQVGGGADYGYTF.

The chain uses TRBV27 and TRBJ1-1, with unresolved D. V shed 2 bases and J shed 1 base, with 8 bases lying between them. CDR1 is MNHEY, CDR2 SMNVEV, per germline (reference sequence). This CDR3 has 14 residues. The CDR3 reads CASSLGRGNTEAFF. The CDR3 DNA reads as TGTGCCAGCAGTTTAGGCCGCGGGAACACTGAAGCTTTCTTT.

V is TRBV9 and J is TRBJ2-7; D is perhaps TRBD1 (5 bases). V gave up 0 bases and J gave up 1 base, with 8 bases separating them. The CDR3 runs to 14 residues. Germline V CDR1 and CDR2: SGDLS, YYNGEE. The CDR3 nucleotides read TGTGCCAGCAGCGTAGCGGCAGGGTCCTACGAGCAGTACTTC. Translation gives CASSVAAGSYEQYF.

This clone has a handful of counts. J is TRBJ1-1 and V is TRBV6-6, with D perhaps matching TRBD1 (5 bases). The CDR3 totals 14 residues. Germline loops: CDR1 MNHNY, CDR2 SVGAGI (reference sequence). The germline V and J ends were trimmed by 2 bases and 1 base, with 8 bases remaining between them. The CDR3 bases are TGTGCCAGCAGTTACGGAACAGGGAACACTGAAGCTTTCTTT. Protein: CASSYGTGNTEAFF.

The rearrangement joins TRBV23-1 to TRBJ1-1, with 7 nucleotides matching TRBD1. TRBV23-1 is designated an ORF whose function remains uncertain. V dropped 8 bases and J dropped 3; count of bases not matched to a gene: 9. The CDR3 totals 14 residues. DNA for the CDR3: TGCGCCAGCCAACAGGGGATTGAGGACACTGAAGCTTTCTTT. It codes for CASQQGIEDTEAFF.

Details on this clone: The conserved phenylalanine or tryptophan is not found at the CDR3 terminus, so this likely reflects a read error. V usage is TRBV5-1 and J usage is TRBJ2-7; TRBD2 aligns across 7 bases. The germline V gene encodes CDR1 SGHRS and CDR2 YFSETQ. The ends lost 3 bases at V and 5 bases at J; junction bases unmatched: 5. The CDR3 contains 13 residues. The CDR3 is CASSSGTIDEQYL. The CDR3 region has the DNA TGCGCCAGCAGCTCCGGGACTATAGACGAGCAGTACCTC.

The chain carries TRBV27 and TRBJ2-4, with D perhaps matching TRBD1 (6 bases). Trimming cost V 5 bases and J 0 bases, with 11 bases left between them. Germline V CDR1 and CDR2: MNHEY, SMNVEV (reference sequence). The length of the CDR3 is 15 residues. Written as DNA, the CDR3 is TGTGCCAGCAGTAGCACAGGGATAGCCAAAAACATTCAGTACTTC. Translation gives CASSSTGIAKNIQYF.

The sample holds one count of this clone. This chain links TRBV7-8 with TRBJ1-1, with 8 nucleotides matching TRBD1. The CDR3 spans 16 residues. Germline trimming cut 5 bases from V and 8 bases from J; bases unmatched to any gene: 16. CDR1 SGHVS and CDR2 FQNEAQ come from the germline V gene. CDR3 amino acids: CASSLRGRIALHEAFF. DNA for the CDR3: TGTGCCAGCAGCCTCAGGGGGCGAATAGCCCTTCACGAAGCTTTCTTT.

The V call is TRBV20-1, the J call TRBJ2-5; tentative D call: TRBD2 (6 bases). The CDR3 covers 11 residues. Germline-derived CDR1 and CDR2 are DFQATT and SNEGSKA (reference sequence). Trimming pared 6 bases from V and 4 bases from J, leaving 9 bases between. CDR3 region: CSAEGGETQYF. As DNA, the CDR3 is TGCAGTGCCGAGGGAGGAGAGACCCAGTACTTC.

J is TRBJ2-5 and V is TRBV27; 7 bases fit TRBD1. The CDR3 is 17 residues long. CDR1 is MNHEY and CDR2 is SMNVEV in the germline V gene (reference sequence). The V segment lost 6 bases and the J segment 0 bases; nucleotides outside the gene matches: 13. CDR3 region: CASRPQPGQKYQETQYF. Here the CDR3 DNA reads TGTGCCAGCAGGCCTCAGCCGGGACAGAAGTACCAAGAGACCCAGTACTTC.

This clone has more than one count but fewer than ten. The chain uses TRBV6-1 and TRBJ2-7, with D uncertain. The germline V gene has CDR1 MNHNS and CDR2 SASEGT. Between the trimmed V and J ends, which lost 10 bases and 3 bases, there was a span of 10 bases. The CDR3 covers 11 residues. DNA for the CDR3: TGTGCCACCAACCTATTCTACGAGCAGTACTTC. Protein product: CATNLFYEQYF.

By share, this clone ranks as large. In the same sample, other DNA sequences code for this CDR3. The chain is built from TRBV7-8 and TRBJ2-3; 8 bases are a match to TRBD1. Germline trimming cut 1 base from V and 2 bases from J; bases unmatched to any gene: 2. Germline assignment: CDR1 SGHVS and CDR2 FQNEAQ. The CDR3 totals 15 residues. The CDR3 is CASSLGTGLTDTQYF. The CDR3 nucleotides are TGTGCCAGCAGCTTAGGGACAGGGCTCACAGATACGCAGTATTTT.

CDR3 DNA: TGTGCCAGCAGCAACATGGGACAGTTCTACGAGCAGTACTTC. As protein: CASSNMGQFYEQYF. The chain uses TRBV7-2 and TRBJ2-7, with 7 bases lining up with TRBD1. V lost 5 bases and J lost 3; bases outside the gene matches: 7. Germline V gene data show CDR1 as SGHTA and CDR2 as FQGNSA. This CDR3 is built from 14 residues.

This clone was observed a handful of times. The rearrangement links TRBV6-1 to TRBJ1-4; D remains unclear. The germline V gene has CDR1 MNHNS and CDR2 SASEGT. This CDR3 has 14 amino acids. V was clipped by 9 bases and J by 3 bases, with 14 bases between them. CDR3 residues: CASDEGSANEKLFF. The CDR3 DNA follows: TGTGCCAGTGATGAGGGTTCGGCTAATGAAAAACTGTTTTTT.

The CDR3 DNA reads TGTGCCAGCAGCTCAAACAGGGGGCTCTACAATGAGCAGTTCTTC. The encoded protein is CASSSNRGLYNEQFF. The chain employs TRBV11-2 and TRBJ2-1; 9 bases agree with TRBD1. Germline-derived CDR1 and CDR2 are SGHAT and FQNNGV. This CDR3 region has 15 residues. V dropped 4 bases and J dropped 3; count of bases not matched to a gene: 4.

This clone has only one observation. This chain uses TRBV4-1 with TRBJ2-4; 7 bases are shared with TRBD1. The germline V gene encodes CDR1 MGHRA and CDR2 YSYEKL. This CDR3 spans 17 amino acids. With 4 bases clipped from V and 1 base from J, the junction kept 10 bases outside the gene matches. The CDR3 region is CASSPRGGISAKNIQYF. The CDR3 DNA follows: TGCGCCAGCAGCCCTCGAGGGGGCATTTCCGCCAAAAACATTCAGTACTTC.

The sample holds one count of this clone. This sequence joins TRBV30 and TRBJ1-5; tentatively, D is TRBD1 (5 bases). The V end lost 0 bases, the J end lost 7 bases, and 16 bases lay between the germline ends. CDR3 length: 15 amino acids. CDR1 is GTSNPN and CDR2 is SVGIG in the germline V gene (reference sequence). CDR3 sequence reads: CAWSVWGIQKQPQHF. DNA of the CDR3: TGTGCCTGGAGTGTTTGGGGCATCCAGAAACAGCCCCAGCATTTT.

The chain is built from TRBV2 and TRBJ2-5; 7 nucleotides agree with TRBD1. The CDR3 sequence is 13 residues long. Germline values: CDR1 SNHLY, CDR2 FYNNEI. V lost 6 bases to trimming and J lost 5 bases; unmatched junction nucleotides: 6. The CDR3 spells CASRGRGYETQYF. For the CDR3, the DNA is TGTGCCAGCAGGGGCAGGGGGTACGAGACCCAGTACTTC.

This clone has only one observation. The gene calls are TRBV11-2 and TRBJ2-1; TRBD2 agrees at 11 bases. V was clipped by 5 bases and J by 9 bases; unmatched bases: 9. Germline V gene lookup returns CDR1 SGHAT and CDR2 FQNNGV. This CDR3 has 15 amino acids. DNA of the CDR3: TGTGCCAGCAGCCCCGTTAGCGGGAGGGCCGTTGAGCAGTTCTTC. Translating it yields CASSPVSGRAVEQFF. Based on the CDR3 plus reference TRBV11-2 and TRBJ2-1, the full variable domain is EAGVAQSPRYKIIEKRQSVAFWCNPISGHATLYWYQQILGQGPKLLIQFQNNGVVDDSQLPKDRFSAERLKGVDSTLKIQPAKLEDSAVYLCASSPVSGRAVEQFFGPGTRLTVL.

This rearrangement joins TRBV9 to TRBJ2-2, with a tentative D call TRBD1 (6 bases). Trimming shortened V by 0 bases and J by 1 base, and 13 bases separated the two germline ends. CDR3 length equals 17 residues. Germline-derived CDR1 and CDR2 are SGDLS and YYNGEE. CDR3 in DNA: TGTGCCAGCAGCGTAGGTAGGGGGATACGGAACACCGGGGAGCTGTTTTTT. It codes for CASSVGRGIRNTGELFF.

V and J are TRBV5-4 and TRBJ1-2; D not certain. V lost 7 bases and J lost 7, with 14 bases in between. The CDR3 has 12 residues. CDR1 and CDR2 from the germline V gene are SGHNT and YYREEE (reference sequence). The CDR3 DNA sequence: TGTGCCAGCGAGCGGGCCGGGTTTGGCTACACCTTC. Translating it yields CASERAGFGYTF.

The chain links TRBV6-5 to TRBJ2-5, with D unresolved. Germline loops: CDR1 MNHEY, CDR2 SVGAGI. This CDR3 is 16 amino acids long. Trimming cost V 4 bases and J 6 bases, with 21 bases left between them. The CDR3 reads CASSSSTWNPGQTQYF. CDR3 sequence (DNA): TGTGCCAGCAGTTCCTCCACGTGGAACCCAGGTCAGACCCAGTACTTC.

The rearrangement links TRBV9 to TRBJ2-1; 9 nucleotides agree with TRBD2. Germline V gene data show CDR1 as SGDLS and CDR2 as YYNGEE. Trimming took 4 bases from V and 4 from J; bases not matched to a gene: 6. The CDR3 consists of 15 residues. In nucleotides, the CDR3 is TGTGCCAGCAGCTTATCGGGACTAGCTTACAATGAGCAGTTCTTC. Translated: CASSLSGLAYNEQFF.

The CDR3 loop reads CASSKANSGANVLTF. The CDR3 DNA is TGTGCCAGCAGTAAAGCCAACTCTGGGGCCAACGTCCTGACTTTC. The genes are TRBV6-6 and TRBJ2-6; the D is unclear. Germline lookup yields CDR1 MNHNY and CDR2 SVGAGI (reference sequence). CDR3 length: 15 amino acids. V lost 5 bases to trimming and J lost 0 bases, with 8 bases between them.